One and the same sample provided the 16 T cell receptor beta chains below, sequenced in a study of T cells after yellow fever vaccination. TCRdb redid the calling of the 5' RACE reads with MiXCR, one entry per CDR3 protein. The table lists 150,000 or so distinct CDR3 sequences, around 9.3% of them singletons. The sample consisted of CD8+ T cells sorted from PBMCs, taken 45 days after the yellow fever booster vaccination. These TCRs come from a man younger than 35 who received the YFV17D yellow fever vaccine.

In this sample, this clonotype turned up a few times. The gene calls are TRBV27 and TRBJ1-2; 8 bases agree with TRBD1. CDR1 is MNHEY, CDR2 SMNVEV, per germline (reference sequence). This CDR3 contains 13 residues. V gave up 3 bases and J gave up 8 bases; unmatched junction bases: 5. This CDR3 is CASSFSRTGGYTF. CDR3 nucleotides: TGTGCCAGCAGTTTTTCCAGGACAGGGGGCTACACCTTC.

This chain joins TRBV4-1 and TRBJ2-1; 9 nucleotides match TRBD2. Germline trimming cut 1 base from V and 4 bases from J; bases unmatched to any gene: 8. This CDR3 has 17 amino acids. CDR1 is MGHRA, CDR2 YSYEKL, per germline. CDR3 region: CASSQVQGGGEYNEQFF. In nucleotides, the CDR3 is TGCGCCAGCAGCCAAGTCCAGGGCGGGGGGGAGTACAATGAGCAGTTCTTC.

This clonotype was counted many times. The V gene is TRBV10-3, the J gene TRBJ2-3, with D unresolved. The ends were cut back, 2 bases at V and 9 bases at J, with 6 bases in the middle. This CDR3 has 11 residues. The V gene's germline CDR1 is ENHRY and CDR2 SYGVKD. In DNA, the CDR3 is TGTGCCATCAGTGAGCTTGACACGCAGTATTTT. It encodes CAISELDTQYF.

This chain's CDR3 is CASSFAAEQYF. DNA for the CDR3: TGTGCCAGCAGTTTTGCGGCCGAGCAGTACTTC. This chain connects TRBV27 to TRBJ2-7; D remains ambiguous. Germline-derived CDR1 and CDR2 are MNHEY and SMNVEV (reference sequence). Trimming cost V 3 bases and J 6 bases, with 6 bases left between them. The CDR3 totals 11 residues.

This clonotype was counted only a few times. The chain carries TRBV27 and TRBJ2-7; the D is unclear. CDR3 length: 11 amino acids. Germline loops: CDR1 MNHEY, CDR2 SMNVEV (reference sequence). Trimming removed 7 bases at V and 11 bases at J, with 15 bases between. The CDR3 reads CASTLRSAEYV. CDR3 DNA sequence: TGTGCCAGCACCCTGCGATCGGCGGAGTACGTC.

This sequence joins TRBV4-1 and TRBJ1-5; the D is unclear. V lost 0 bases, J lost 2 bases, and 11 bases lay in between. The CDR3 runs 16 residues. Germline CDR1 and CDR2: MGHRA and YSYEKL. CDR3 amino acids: CASSQDLSARNQPQHF. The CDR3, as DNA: TGCGCCAGCAGCCAAGATCTTTCAGCGCGCAATCAGCCCCAGCATTTT.

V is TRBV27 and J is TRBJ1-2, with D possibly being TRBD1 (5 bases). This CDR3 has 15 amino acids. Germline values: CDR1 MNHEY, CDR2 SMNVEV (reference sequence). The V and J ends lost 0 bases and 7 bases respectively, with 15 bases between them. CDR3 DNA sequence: TGTGCCAGCAGTTTATCGAAGGCAGGGCGTATTGGCTACACCTTC. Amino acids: CASSLSKAGRIGYTF.

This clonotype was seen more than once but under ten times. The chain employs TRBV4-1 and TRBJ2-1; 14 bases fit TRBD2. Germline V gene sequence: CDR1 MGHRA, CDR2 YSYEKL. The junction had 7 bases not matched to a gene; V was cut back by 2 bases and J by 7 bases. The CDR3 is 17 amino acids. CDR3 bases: TGCGCCAGCAGCCAATGGGCCGGGACTAGCGGGGGAAATGAGCAGTTCTTC. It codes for CASSQWAGTSGGNEQFF.

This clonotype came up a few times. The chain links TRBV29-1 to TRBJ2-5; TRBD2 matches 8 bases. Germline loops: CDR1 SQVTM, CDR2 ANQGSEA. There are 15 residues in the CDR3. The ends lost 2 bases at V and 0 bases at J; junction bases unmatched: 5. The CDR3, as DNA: TGCAGCGTTGAAAGAGCGGGGGACAACCAAGAGACCCAGTACTTC. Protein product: CSVERAGDNQETQYF.

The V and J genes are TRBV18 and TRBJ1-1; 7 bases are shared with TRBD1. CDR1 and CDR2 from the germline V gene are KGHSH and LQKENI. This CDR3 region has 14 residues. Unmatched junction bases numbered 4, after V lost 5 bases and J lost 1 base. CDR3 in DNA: TGTGCCAGCTCAGAGACAGGGCCGAACACTGAAGCTTTCTTT. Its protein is CASSETGPNTEAFF.

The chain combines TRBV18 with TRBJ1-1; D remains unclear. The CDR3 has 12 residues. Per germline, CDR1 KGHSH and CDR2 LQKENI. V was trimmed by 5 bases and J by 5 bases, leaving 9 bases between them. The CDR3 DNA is TGTGCCAGCTCAGGAATCGATACTGAAGCTTTCTTT. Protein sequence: CASSGIDTEAFF.

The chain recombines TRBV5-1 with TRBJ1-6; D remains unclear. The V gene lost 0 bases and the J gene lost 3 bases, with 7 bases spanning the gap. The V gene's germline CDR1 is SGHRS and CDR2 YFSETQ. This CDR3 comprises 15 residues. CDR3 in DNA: TGCGCCAGCAGCTTGGTGGCAGACTATAATTCACCCCTCCACTTT. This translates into CASSLVADYNSPLHF.

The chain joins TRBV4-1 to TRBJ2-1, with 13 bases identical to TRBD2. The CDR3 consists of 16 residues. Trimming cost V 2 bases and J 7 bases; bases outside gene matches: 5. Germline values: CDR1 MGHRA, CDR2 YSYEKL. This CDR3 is CASSQILAGGKNEQFF. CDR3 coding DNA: TGCGCCAGCAGCCAAATACTAGCGGGGGGGAAGAATGAGCAGTTCTTC.

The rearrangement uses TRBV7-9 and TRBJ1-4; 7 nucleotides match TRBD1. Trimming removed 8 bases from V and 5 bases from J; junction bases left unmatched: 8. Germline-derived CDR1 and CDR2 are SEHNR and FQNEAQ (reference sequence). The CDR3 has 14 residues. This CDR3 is CASSETGTNEKLFF. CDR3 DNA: TGTGCCAGCTCGGAGACAGGGACGAATGAAAAACTGTTTTTT.

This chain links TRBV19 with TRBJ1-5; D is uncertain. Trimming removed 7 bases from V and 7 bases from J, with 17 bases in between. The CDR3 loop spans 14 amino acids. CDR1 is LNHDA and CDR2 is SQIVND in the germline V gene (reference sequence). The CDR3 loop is CASTPSSPIQPQHF. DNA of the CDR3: TGTGCCAGTACCCCAAGTAGTCCAATCCAGCCCCAGCATTTT.

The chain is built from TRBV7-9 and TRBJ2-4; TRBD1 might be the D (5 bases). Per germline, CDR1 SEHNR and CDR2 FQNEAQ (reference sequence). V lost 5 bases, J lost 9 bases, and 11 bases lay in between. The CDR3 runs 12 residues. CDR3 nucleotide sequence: TGTGCCAGCAGCGGAGACAGACGCATTCAGTACTTC. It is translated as CASSGDRRIQYF.